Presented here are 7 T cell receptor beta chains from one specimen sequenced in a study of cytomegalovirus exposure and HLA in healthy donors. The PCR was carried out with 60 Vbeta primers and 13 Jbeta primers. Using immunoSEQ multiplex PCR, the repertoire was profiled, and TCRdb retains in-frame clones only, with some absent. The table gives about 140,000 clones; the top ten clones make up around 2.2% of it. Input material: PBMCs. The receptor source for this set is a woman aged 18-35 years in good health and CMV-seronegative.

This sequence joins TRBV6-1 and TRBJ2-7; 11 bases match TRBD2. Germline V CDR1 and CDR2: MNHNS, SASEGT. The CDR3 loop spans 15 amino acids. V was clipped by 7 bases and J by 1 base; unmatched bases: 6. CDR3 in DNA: TGTGCCAGCATGGGCGGACTAGCGGGTTCCTACGAGCAGTACTTC. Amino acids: CASMGGLAGSYEQYF.

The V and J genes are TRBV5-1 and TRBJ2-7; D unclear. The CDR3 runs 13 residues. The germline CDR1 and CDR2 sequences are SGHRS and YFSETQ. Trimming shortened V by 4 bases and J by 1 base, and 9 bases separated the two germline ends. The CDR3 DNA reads TGCGCCAGCAGCACCAGTTTTTCCTACGAGCAGTACTTC. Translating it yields CASSTSFSYEQYF.

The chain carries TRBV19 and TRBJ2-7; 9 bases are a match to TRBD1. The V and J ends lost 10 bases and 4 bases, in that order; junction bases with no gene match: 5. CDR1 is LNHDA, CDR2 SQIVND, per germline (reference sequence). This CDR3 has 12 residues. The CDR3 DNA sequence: TGTGCCACGCAACAGGGGGCATACGAGCAGTACTTC. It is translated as CATQQGAYEQYF.

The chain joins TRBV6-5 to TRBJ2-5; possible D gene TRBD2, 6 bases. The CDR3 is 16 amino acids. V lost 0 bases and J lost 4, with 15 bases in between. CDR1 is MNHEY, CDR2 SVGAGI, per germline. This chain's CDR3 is CASSYSSGRFGETQYF. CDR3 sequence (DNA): TGTGCCAGCAGTTACTCGTCAGGGAGGTTTGGAGAGACCCAGTACTTC.

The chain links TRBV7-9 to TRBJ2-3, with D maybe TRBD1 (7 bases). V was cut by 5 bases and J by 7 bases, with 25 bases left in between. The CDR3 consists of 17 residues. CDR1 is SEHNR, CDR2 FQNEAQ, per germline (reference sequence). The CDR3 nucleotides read TGTGCCAGCAGCCAACGACCCCCGAGACAGGGAGGAAATACGCAGTATTTT. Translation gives CASSQRPPRQGGNTQYF.

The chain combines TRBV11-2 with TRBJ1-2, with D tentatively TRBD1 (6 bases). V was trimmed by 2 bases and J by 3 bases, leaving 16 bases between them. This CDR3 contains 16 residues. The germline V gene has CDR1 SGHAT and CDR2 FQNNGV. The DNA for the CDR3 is TGTGCCAGCAGCTTATGGATTGGGGACAACCACTATGGCTACACCTTC. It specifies CASSLWIGDNHYGYTF.

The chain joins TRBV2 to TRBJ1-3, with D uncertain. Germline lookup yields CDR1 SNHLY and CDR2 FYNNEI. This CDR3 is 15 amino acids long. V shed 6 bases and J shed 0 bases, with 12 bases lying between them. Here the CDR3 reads CASRRIQYSGNTIYF. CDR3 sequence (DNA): TGTGCCAGCAGGAGGATTCAATACTCTGGAAACACCATATATTTT.